This TCR beta chain was obtained from a study of cytomegalovirus exposure and HLA in healthy donors. General study results and limits: Prior analysis indicated that the majority of TCR beta V segments exhibited productivity approximately 87% or approximately 30% of the time.

The length of the CDR3 is 12 residues. Germline V CDR1 and CDR2: SQVTM, ANQGSEA. J lost 4 bases, V lost 4 bases, and 1 base had no gene match. Use of 60 Vbeta and 13 Jbeta primers characterized the PCR. Measured with immunoSEQ multiplex PCR; TCRdb has only the in-frame clones, and not every one. The sample lists more than 60,000 clones, about 82% occurring once. Worth noting for this clone: Its specificity is not known.

Sample: PBMCs. The gene calls are TRBV29-1 and TRBJ2-7, with 10 bases that match TRBD1. The TCR comes from a woman in her 30s in good health and CMV-seronegative. The CDR3 DNA sequence: TGCAGCGTTGGACAGGGGGCTTACGAGCAGTACTTC. Its protein is CSVGQGAYEQYF.